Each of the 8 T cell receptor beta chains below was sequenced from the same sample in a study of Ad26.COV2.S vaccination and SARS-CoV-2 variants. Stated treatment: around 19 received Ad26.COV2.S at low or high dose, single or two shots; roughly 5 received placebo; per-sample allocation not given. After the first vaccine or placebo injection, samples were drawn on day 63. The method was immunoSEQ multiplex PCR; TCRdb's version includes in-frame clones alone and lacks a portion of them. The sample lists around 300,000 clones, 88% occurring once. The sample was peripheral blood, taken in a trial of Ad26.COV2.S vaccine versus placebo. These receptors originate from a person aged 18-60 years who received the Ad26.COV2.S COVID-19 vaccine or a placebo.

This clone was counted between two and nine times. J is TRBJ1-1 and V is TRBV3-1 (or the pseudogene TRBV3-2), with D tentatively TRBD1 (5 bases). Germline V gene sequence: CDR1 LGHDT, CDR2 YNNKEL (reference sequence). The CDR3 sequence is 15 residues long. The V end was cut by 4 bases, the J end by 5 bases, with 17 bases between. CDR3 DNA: TGTGCCAGCAGCCCGAGCCTCACAGGCCCTACTGAAGCTTTCTTT. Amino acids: CASSPSLTGPTEAFF.

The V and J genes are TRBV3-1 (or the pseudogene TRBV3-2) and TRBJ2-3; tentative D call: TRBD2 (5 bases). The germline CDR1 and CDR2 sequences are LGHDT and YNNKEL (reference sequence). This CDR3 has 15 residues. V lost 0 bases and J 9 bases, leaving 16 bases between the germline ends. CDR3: CASSQELSATGTQYF. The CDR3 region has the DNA TGTGCCAGCAGCCAAGAGCTGTCAGCCACGGGAACGCAGTATTTT.

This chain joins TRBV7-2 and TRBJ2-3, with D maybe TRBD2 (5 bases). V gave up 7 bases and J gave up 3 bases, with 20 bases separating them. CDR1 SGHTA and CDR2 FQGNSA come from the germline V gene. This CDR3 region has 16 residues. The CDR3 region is CASTRKGTSRTDTQYF. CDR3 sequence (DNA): TGTGCCAGCACCAGAAAGGGTACTAGTCGGACAGATACGCAGTATTTT.

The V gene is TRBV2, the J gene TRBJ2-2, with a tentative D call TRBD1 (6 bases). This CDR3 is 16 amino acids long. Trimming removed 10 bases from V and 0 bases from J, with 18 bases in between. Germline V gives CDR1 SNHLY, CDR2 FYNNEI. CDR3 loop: CAITPSTGTNTGELFF. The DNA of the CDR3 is TGTGCCATCACCCCATCAACAGGGACGAACACCGGGGAGCTGTTTTTT.

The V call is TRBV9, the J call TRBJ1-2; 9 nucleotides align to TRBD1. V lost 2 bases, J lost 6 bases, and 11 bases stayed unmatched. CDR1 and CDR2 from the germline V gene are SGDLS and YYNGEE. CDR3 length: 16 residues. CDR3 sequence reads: CASSVLGDRDSDGYTF. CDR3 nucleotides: TGTGCCAGCAGCGTCTTAGGGGACAGGGATTCGGATGGCTACACCTTC. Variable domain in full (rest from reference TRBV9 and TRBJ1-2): DSGVTQTPKHLITATGQRVTLRCSPRSGDLSVYWYQQSLDQGLQFLIQYYNGEERAKGNILERFSAQQFPDLHSELNLSSLELGDSALYFCASSVLGDRDSDGYTFGSGTRLTVV.

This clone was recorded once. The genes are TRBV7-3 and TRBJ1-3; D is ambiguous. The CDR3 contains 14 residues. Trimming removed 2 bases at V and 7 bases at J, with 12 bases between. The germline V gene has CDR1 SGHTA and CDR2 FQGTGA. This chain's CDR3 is CASSLRAGENTIYF. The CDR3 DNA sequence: TGTGCCAGCAGCTTACGAGCCGGGGAGAACACCATATATTTT.

The CDR3, as DNA: TGTGCCAGCAGTGACGGGACAGGGGGCCCAGATACGCAGTATTTT. Its protein is CASSDGTGGPDTQYF. This chain links TRBV6-4 with TRBJ2-3; 12 bases map to TRBD1. CDR1 is MRHNA and CDR2 is SNTAGT in the germline V gene. The CDR3 extends over 15 amino acids. The trim removed 2 bases at V and 4 bases at J, leaving 1 base unmatched.

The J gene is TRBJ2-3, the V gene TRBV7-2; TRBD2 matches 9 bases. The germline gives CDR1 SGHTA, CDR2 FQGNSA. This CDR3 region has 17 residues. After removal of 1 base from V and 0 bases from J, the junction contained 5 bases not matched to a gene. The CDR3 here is CASSLGRGGPSTDTQYF. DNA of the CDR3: TGTGCCAGCAGCTTAGGGCGGGGGGGCCCAAGCACAGATACGCAGTATTTT.